The next 7 T cell receptor beta chains were all read from a single sample in a study of shared clonotypes between healthy human individuals (dated by TCRdb to between 2020 and 2021). The library was produced with the immunoSEQ multiplex PCR assay. TCRdb's version of the immuneACCESS table is confined to in-frame rearrangements and falls short of the full clone set. An unresolved V gene accounts for under half of the shortfall where checked; the remainder is of unknown origin. In all, the sample holds over 1.4 million clones, and roughly 96% of those were seen once. The leading ten clones occupy over 1% of the sample. The specimen sequenced was naive CD4+ T cells sorted from blood. This specimen's cell subset or site label, interpreted: CD45RA+ positively selected. The receptors come from a man under 40 in good health.

V is TRBV14 and J is TRBJ1-2; D might be TRBD1 (6 bases). The germline V gene encodes CDR1 SGHDN and CDR2 FVKESK. V was shortened by 4 bases and J by 0 bases, with 12 bases between the two germline ends. The CDR3 totals 15 residues. The CDR3 reads CASSPRDIPNYGYTF. The CDR3 DNA reads TGTGCCAGCAGCCCCCGGGACATCCCTAACTATGGCTACACCTTC.

This chain joins TRBV25-1 and TRBJ2-5; TRBD1 might be the D (6 bases). The V end was cut by 6 bases, the J end by 5 bases, with 19 bases between. Germline lookup yields CDR1 MGHDK and CDR2 SYGVNS. CDR3 size: 15 residues. This chain's CDR3 is CASSPRPQGRETQYF. Written as DNA, the CDR3 is TGTGCCAGCAGCCCCCGACCACAGGGCCGGGAGACCCAGTACTTC.

The genes are TRBV5-1 and TRBJ1-2; 7 nucleotides match TRBD1. The CDR3 covers 14 residues. Germline V gene lookup returns CDR1 SGHRS and CDR2 YFSETQ. V trimming: 6 bases; J trimming: 0 bases; junction bases outside the gene matches: 5. The CDR3 loop is CASTRTGTNYGYTF. DNA for the CDR3: TGCGCCAGCACCCGGACAGGAACTAACTATGGCTACACCTTC.

This clone was picked up one time. The chain combines TRBV19 with TRBJ1-1; no clear D. V was clipped by 3 bases and J by 4 bases, with 12 bases between them. The germline CDR1 and CDR2 sequences are LNHDA and SQIVND (reference sequence). The CDR3 extends over 14 amino acids. CDR3 DNA: TGTGCCAGTAGTATTGTAGCTATAACCACTGAAGCTTTCTTT. Residues: CASSIVAITTEAFF. Full variable domain (outside the CDR3, taken from reference TRBV19 and TRBJ1-1): DGGITQSPKYLFRKEGQNVTLSCEQNLNHDAMYWYRQDPGQGLRLIYYSQIVNDFQKGDIAEGYSVSREKKESFPLTVTSAQKNPTAFYLCASSIVAITTEAFFGQGTRLTVV.

On this clone: Other DNA sequences within the sample encode an identical CDR3. The chain combines TRBV6-1 with TRBJ2-7; perhaps TRBD1 as D (6 bases). This CDR3 has 15 residues. Germline lookup yields CDR1 MNHNS and CDR2 SASEGT. Trimming pared 0 bases from V and 7 bases from J, leaving 16 bases between. The chain's CDR3 is CASSEAGARLGEQYF. The DNA for the CDR3 is TGTGCCAGCAGTGAAGCGGGGGCCCGCCTGGGGGAGCAGTACTTC.

The V call is TRBV29-1, the J call TRBJ2-5; either TRBD1 or TRBD2 may supply D (5 bases each). This CDR3 region has 12 residues. CDR1 is SQVTM, CDR2 ANQGSEA, per germline. Trimming left V 7 bases short and J 2 bases short, with 11 bases between. CDR3 amino acids: CSGGWGQETQYF. For the CDR3, the DNA is TGCAGCGGGGGATGGGGGCAAGAGACCCAGTACTTC. The full variable domain, rest sourced from reference TRBV29-1 and TRBJ2-5, is SAVISQKPSRDICQRGTSLTIQCQVDSQVTMMFWYRQQPGQSLTLIATANQGSEATYESGFVIDKFPISRPNLTFSTLTVSNMSPEDSSIYLCSGGWGQETQYFGPGTRLLVL.

The chain uses TRBV9 and TRBJ2-2; 7 bases align to TRBD1. The V gene end was trimmed by 3 bases and the J gene end by 7 bases; junction bases not matched to a gene: 12. Germline lookup yields CDR1 SGDLS and CDR2 YYNGEE. This CDR3 is built from 16 residues. CDR3 amino acids: CASSALRTGIGGELFF. The DNA for the CDR3 is TGTGCCAGCAGCGCCCTTCGGACAGGTATAGGCGGGGAGCTGTTTTTT. The full variable domain, completed using reference TRBV9 and TRBJ2-2, is DSGVTQTPKHLITATGQRVTLRCSPRSGDLSVYWYQQSLDQGLQFLIQYYNGEERAKGNILERFSAQQFPDLHSELNLSSLELGDSALYFCASSALRTGIGGELFFGEGSRLTVL.